A single sample gave rise to the 6 T cell receptor beta chains below, sequenced in a study of shared clonotypes between healthy human individuals. Positive CCR7 selection of CD45RO-negative cells yielded the naive CD8 cells, and terminally differentiated effector memory CD45RA+ cells were excluded. TCRdb's copy holds only in-frame clones and misses some; the assay was immunoSEQ multiplex PCR. This table has about 2.1 million clones, about 93% appearing once. Material: naive CD8+ T cells from PBMCs. The receptors originated from a man between 18 and 29 years old in good health. Some clones in this sample may be carry-over from other donors' samples.

The rearrangement links TRBV11-2 to TRBJ1-2; no definite D call. Trimming took off 1 base at V and 5 bases at J, with 5 bases between the two ends. Germline V gene sequence: CDR1 SGHAT, CDR2 FQNNGV. The CDR3 totals 12 residues. Here the CDR3 reads CASSLASYGYTF. CDR3 sequence (DNA): TGTGCCAGCAGCTTAGCATCGTATGGCTACACCTTC.

This rearrangement joins TRBV5-1 to TRBJ1-2; D is perhaps TRBD1 (5 bases). The CDR3 runs 15 residues. Between the trimmed V and J ends, which lost 3 bases and 5 bases, there was a span of 17 bases. CDR1 and CDR2 (germline): SGHRS, YFSETQ. The CDR3 DNA is TGCGCCAGCAGCTCCCCCGATCTGGGGGGGTATGGCTACACCTTC. Translating it yields CASSSPDLGGYGYTF.

The V gene is TRBV27, the J gene TRBJ2-2; 10 nucleotides agree with TRBD2. CDR3 length: 17 residues. J gave up 2 bases and V 0 bases, and 3 bases lay outside the gene matches. Germline V gives CDR1 MNHEY, CDR2 SMNVEV (reference sequence). CDR3 sequence reads: CASSLSGTSDNTGELFF. The CDR3 nucleotides read TGTGCCAGCAGTTTATCCGGGACTAGCGATAACACCGGGGAGCTGTTTTTT.

The rearrangement joins TRBV27 to TRBJ1-1; possibly TRBD1 for D (6 bases). Germline-derived CDR1 and CDR2 are MNHEY and SMNVEV (reference sequence). Trimming shortened V by 8 bases and J by 5 bases, and 15 bases separated the two germline ends. The CDR3 runs to 13 residues. This chain's CDR3 is CASGAIQGTEAFF. CDR3 in DNA: TGTGCCAGCGGGGCCATACAGGGAACTGAAGCTTTCTTT.

The chain uses TRBV27 and TRBJ2-3; 8 bases line up with TRBD2. Germline V gene data show CDR1 as MNHEY and CDR2 as SMNVEV (reference sequence). The V gene end was trimmed by 5 bases and the J gene end by 3 bases; junction bases not matched to a gene: 13. The CDR3 consists of 17 residues. The CDR3 loop reads CASSTLVREGPTDTQYF. The CDR3 DNA sequence: TGTGCCAGCAGTACTCTGGTACGGGAGGGCCCGACAGATACGCAGTATTTT.

This sequence joins TRBV9 and TRBJ2-2; D unclear. Trimming pared 3 bases from V and 4 bases from J, leaving 7 bases between. CDR3 length: 13 amino acids. CDR1 and CDR2 from the germline V gene are SGDLS and YYNGEE. CDR3 sequence (DNA): TGTGCCAGCAGCGCCCTATCCACCGGGGAGCTGTTTTTT. This translates into CASSALSTGELFF.